Described below is a single TCR beta chain sequence and its context. Its specificity is unknown. The data derive from a study of Tregs in tolerant kidney transplant recipients. Points from the study as a whole: The most relevant donor-specific Treg TCRbeta repertoire apparently came from expansion with activated donor B cells. No direct test of biological reproducibility was done here. Donor-specific Treg expansion exceeded global Treg expansion in tolerant patients, suggesting antigen drive.

CDR3 length equals 12 residues. CDR1 is SNHLY and CDR2 is FYNNEI in the germline V gene. V was trimmed by 6 bases and J by 7 bases, leaving 10 bases between them. This table comes from immunoSEQ multiplex PCR, and its TCRdb copy is limited to in-frame clones, with some not included. The sample lists 50,000 to 65,000 clones, more than 70% seen once, with around 4% in the top ten. The nonmyeloablative bone marrow transplants came from related graft donors, with transient mixed chimerism. Unstimulated regulatory T cells (CD4+CD25+CD127-), CD4+CD25- non-regulatory cells, CD4 and CD8 cells were FACS-sorted from thawed PBMCs.

The source is a human patient who received a combined kidney and bone marrow transplant. Some T cells may arise from the graft donor. The J gene is TRBJ2-1, the V gene TRBV2; D is uncertain. The sample consisted of CD4+ T cells from blood (PBMCs), taken 6 months after the transplant. The CDR3 region is CASRPYGNEQFF. The CDR3 nucleotides are TGTGCCAGCAGGCCATACGGGAATGAGCAGTTCTTC.